This T cell receptor beta chain was recovered during a study of human T cells and chemical hapten exposure. Time point in this sample: patch test 3, about 24 weeks after DPC sensitization. The sample's treatment: therapeutic diphenylcyclopropenone sensitization with weekly scalp DPC. Trimming took 2 bases from V and 2 from J, leaving 8 bases between them. There are 13 residues in the CDR3. Germline CDR1 and CDR2: SGHRS and YFSETQ. TCRdb recomputed calls from the RACE reads with MiXCR, one row per CDR3 protein. The sample lists roughly 100,000 distinct CDR3 sequences; around 35% were seen once. This clonotype was counted only a few times.

The sample consisted of whole blood, taken in connection with sensitization to the hapten diphenylcyclopropenone (DPC). The rearrangement joins TRBV5-1 to TRBJ2-7; D not certain. The source is a man in his forties or fifties with alopecia areata. Some clones in this sample may be carry-over from other donors' samples. The CDR3 nucleotides read TGCGCCAGCAGCTTTCGCAGCACCTACGAGCAGTACTTC. Its protein product is CASSFRSTYEQYF.